This record covers a single T cell receptor beta chain. The antigen remains undetermined. The data derive from a study of post-analysis software for immune sequencing data. Study background: Both relapsing-remitting and secondary progressive multiple sclerosis featured among the disease courses, as did progressive-relapsing multiple sclerosis. Findings and limits, study-wide: Same-batch preparations were strongly co-clustered by F measure. Patients with multiple sclerosis recorded significantly lower normalized Chao1 diversity than controls, the study found. With TRBV5-6, TRBV5-1 and TRBV20-1 included, about 5 TRBV segments were more frequent in patients than in controls.

Presence of unique molecular identifiers characterized the TCR beta cDNA libraries. TCRdb itself ran the PCR reads through MiXCR, one entry per CDR3 protein. The sample lists hundreds of thousands of distinct CDR3 sequences, about 57% occurring once. Germline V gene data show CDR1 as SGHRS and CDR2 as YFSETQ. Trimming stripped 4 bases from V and 6 bases from J, with 14 bases between. The length of the CDR3 is 14 residues. This chain joins TRBV5-1 and TRBJ2-1, with D hard to call. The origin of this receptor is a girl aged 10 to 17 with multiple sclerosis. The sequenced sample consisted of blood. CDR3 loop: CASSLLMRSNEQFF. CDR3 DNA: TGCGCCAGCAGCCTACTTATGAGGAGCAATGAGCAGTTCTTC. The variable domain in full, with the rest retrieved from reference TRBV5-1 and TRBJ2-1, is KAGVTQTPRYLIKTRGQQVTLSCSPISGHRSVSWYQQTPGQGLQFLFEYFSETQRNKGNFPGRFSGRQFSNSRSEMNVSTLELGDSALYLCASSLLMRSNEQFFGPGTRLTVL.